This T cell receptor beta chain was sequenced in a study of shared clonotypes between healthy human individuals (dated by TCRdb to 2020 to 2022). Study-level background: A few men and two women, aged 18 to 49 years, made up the cohort. The study deeply sequenced blood TCR repertoires of about five healthy adults to estimate repertoire size and the extent of clonotype sharing between individuals. Libraries were prepared and TCR repertoires were sequenced by different laboratories using diverse techniques, in order to increase sequencing depth and limit assay-specific biases. Between about 0.85 and 10 billion PBMCs per donor were obtained by leukapheresis. Here is what the overall study found, with its caveats: Only blood was sampled, and tissue TCR repertoires likely differ from those in blood. Pairwise subsampling indicated that sequencing depth was expected to affect the degree of clonotype sharing among donors. Because the study included a small number of donors, the genetic and exposure-history diversity represented was limited.

Including cysteine and phenylalanine, the CDR3 has 14 amino acids. Only the CDR3 DNA stays, 42 bases, in frame from base 1. V is cut by 5 bases and J by 0 bases, and the space between the germline ends is 11 bases. Per the germline V gene (reference sequence), LNHDA is the CDR1 and SQIVND is the CDR2. This clone was observed a few times. Its antigen specificity is not known. One base away there is no much larger clone; base qualities are not given. Using the deep immunoSEQ assay, TCR CDR3 regions were amplified from genomic DNA by multiplex PCR. Extracted genomic DNA from each cell subset was distributed evenly across all wells of several immunoSEQ 96-well plates, and each plate was treated as a replicate. Each replicate PCR for unsorted PBMC received 300 to 350 ng genomic DNA, equal to 25,000 to 35,000 T cell genomes. Ten immunoSEQ deep assay plates were used to sequence unsorted PBMC genomic DNA. The purified libraries were quantified using a Qubit 3.0 fluorometer, sized with a Bioanalyzer 2100, and then quantified again using the KAPA Library Quantification kit. Each immunoSEQ 96-well plate was sequenced on its own single-read 150-cycle Illumina NextSeq 550 flow cell. The authors' pipeline ran thus. Because the immunoSEQ output held only junctional sequences and lacked quality scores, the filtering could not match the filtering applied to full-length reads. To assign V/J genes and CDR3, sequences were annotated against IMGT germline references using PyIR, a Python wrapper for IgBLAST v1.9. Reads with weak V/J assignments (E-value above 1e-6), missing CDR3, stop codons, out-of-frame junctions, or ambiguous translated residues were removed. V3J clonotypes were defined as sequences sharing an identical inferred V gene, J gene, and CDR3 amino acid sequence. Percentage overlap between repertoires was computed as shared unique clonotypes divided by the size of the smaller repertoire. Three approaches were used to assess repertoire richness: RTK rarefaction, the Chao1 estimator, and Recon v2.1 estimates of unobserved clonotypes. The table was pulled from immuneACCESS by TCRdb, which kept in-frame rearrangements only. Such tables lose some clones; where checked, under half of the loss comes from unresolved V genes, and the rest has no known cause. The V and J calls and clone size come from that table; D and trimming were worked out from the DNA. A total of roughly 510,000 clones appear in this sample, about 80% of them only once. In total, the top ten clones hold about an eighth of the sample.

Healthy HIV-negative adults with no recently reported acute infections or vaccinations were included as donors. All donors were Caucasian adults living in Nashville, Tennessee, USA. In the unsorted samples, some 100 million PBMCs were counted, and genomic DNA was extracted using the QIAamp DNA Blood Mini kit. Blood was obtained by leukapheresis, after which PBMCs were separated by Ficoll-Histopaque density gradient centrifugation and cryopreserved in liquid nitrogen vapor phase. The source is a woman in her thirties or forties in good health. Some clones in this sample may be carry-over from other donors' samples. The specimen was PBMCs. The chain joins TRBV19 to TRBJ2-7, with TRBD2 perhaps the D gene, on 5 matching bases. The DNA sequence is as follows: TGTGCCAGTAGTGTTCGGGGAAGCTCCTACGAGCAGTACTTC. This is translated as CASSVRGSSYEQYF.